This T cell receptor beta chain was identified during a study of cytomegalovirus exposure and HLA in healthy donors. Overall study results and limits: Productive status was seen about 90% or about 30% of the time for most TCR beta V segments in an earlier analysis.

About this clone: Its antigen is unknown.

The primer mix had 60 Vbeta and 13 Jbeta primers. Original handling: In a later analysis, around 87 million unique TCR beta chains included roughly 11 million shared by two or more donors. The repertoire was sequenced with immunoSEQ multiplex PCR; TCRdb's copy has only in-frame clones and lacks some. The V and J calls and clone size are taken from that table; D and trimming were inferred from the DNA. Among 150,000 or so clones listed, 60% to 80% were seen once. These donors, healthy bone marrow donors, were studied. The receptor was isolated from a female donor in good health and CMV-seronegative. Sequencing was performed on PBMCs.

CDR3 region: CASSSSRRYQETQYF. The CDR3 DNA sequence: TGTGCCAGCAGCTCCTCCAGGAGGTACCAAGAGACCCAGTACTTC. The rearrangement joins TRBV11-2 to TRBJ2-5; possible D gene TRBD2, 5 bases. Germline assignment: CDR1 SGHAT and CDR2 FQNNGV. V lost 4 bases, J lost 0 bases, and 12 bases lay in between. The CDR3 totals 15 residues.